Presented here are 15 T cell receptor beta chains from one specimen sequenced in a study of T cells in Graves' hyperthyroidism and ophthalmopathy. Amplification of TCR beta CDR3 regions was performed using RNA transcripts as template. The TCR CDR3 was amplified in a first-round RT-PCR using the HTBI primer set. TCRdb reprocessed the multiplex PCR reads via MiXCR and lists one record per CDR3 protein. The sample carries about 270,000 distinct CDR3 sequences, around 25% recorded once. The sequenced sample consisted of blood. These receptors were taken from a man aged 35 to 55 with Graves' hyperthyroidism that later progressed to Graves' ophthalmopathy.

Many counts were recorded for this clonotype. The chain carries TRBV20-1 and TRBJ2-5; either TRBD1 or TRBD2 may fit D (5 bases each). There are 11 residues in the CDR3. Germline assignment: CDR1 DFQATT and CDR2 SNEGSKA (reference sequence). With 2 bases removed from V and 5 bases from J, the gap between germline ends came to 6 bases. DNA of the CDR3: TGCAGTGCTAGATGGGGGGAGACCCAGTACTTC. The encoded protein is CSARWGETQYF.

In this sample, this clonotype turned up many times. This sequence joins TRBV19 and TRBJ2-5, with 10 positions matching TRBD2. CDR3 length: 15 residues. Trimming took 10 bases from V and 2 from J; bases not matched to a gene: 10. Per the germline V gene, CDR1 is LNHDA and CDR2 is SQIVND (reference sequence). CDR3 loop: CATSLPAGGQETQYF. In nucleotides, the CDR3 is TGTGCCACCTCTCTTCCAGCGGGAGGGCAAGAGACCCAGTACTTC.

This clonotype was seen ten or more times. V usage is TRBV30 and J usage is TRBJ2-4, with D tentatively TRBD2 (5 bases). The germline gives CDR1 GTSNPN, CDR2 SVGIG (reference sequence). The V end was cut by 1 base, the J end by 8 bases, with 15 bases between. CDR3 size: 14 residues. The CDR3 sequence is CAWSDLGVTHIQYF. Written as DNA, the CDR3 is TGTGCCTGGAGTGACCTCGGGGTGACTCACATTCAGTACTTC.

This clonotype was seen ten or more times. The chain employs TRBV7-2 and TRBJ2-2; D might be TRBD1 or TRBD2, each matching 5 bases. The V and J ends lost 9 bases and 6 bases respectively, with 20 bases between them. CDR1 and CDR2 from the germline V gene are SGHTA and FQGNSA. This CDR3 is built from 15 residues. DNA for the CDR3: TGTGCCAGTAAACCGGGACCCCGGGCCCCCGGGGAGCTGTTTTTT. This sequence encodes CASKPGPRAPGELFF.

This clonotype was counted ten times or more. V gene TRBV7-2 combines with J gene TRBJ1-1, with 7 bases identical to TRBD1. From germline, CDR1 is SGHTA and CDR2 FQGNSA. Germline trimming cut 5 bases from V and 7 bases from J; bases unmatched to any gene: 7. The CDR3 length is 13 residues. This chain's CDR3 is CASSENRGGEAFF. The CDR3 DNA follows: TGTGCCAGCAGCGAAAACAGGGGAGGTGAAGCTTTCTTT.

This clonotype was seen repeatedly, ten times or more. This sequence joins TRBV27 and TRBJ2-5, with D hard to call. The CDR3 has 13 amino acids. Trimming pared 3 bases from V and 5 bases from J, leaving 10 bases between. CDR1 is MNHEY, CDR2 SMNVEV, per germline (reference sequence). The CDR3 sequence is CASSLVHSETQYF. CDR3 DNA: TGTGCCAGCAGTTTGGTCCACTCGGAGACCCAGTACTTC.

This clonotype has a count of ten or more. The genes are TRBV2 and TRBJ2-2, with D hard to call. The CDR3 spans 12 residues. The germline V gene encodes CDR1 SNHLY and CDR2 FYNNEI. The V end lost 4 bases, the J end lost 3 bases, and 3 bases lay between the germline ends. Here the CDR3 DNA reads TGTGCCAGCAGTGCGGACACCGGGGAGCTGTTTTTT. Protein product: CASSADTGELFF.

This clonotype has ten or more counts. The gene calls are TRBV5-5 and TRBJ2-7; D is uncertain. CDR1 is SGHKS and CDR2 is YYEKEE in the germline V gene (reference sequence). The CDR3 totals 15 residues. V gave up 5 bases and J gave up 2 bases, with 17 bases separating them. The CDR3 here is CASSSGAAQAYEQYF. Here the CDR3 DNA reads TGTGCCAGCAGTTCCGGTGCCGCACAAGCCTACGAGCAGTACTTC.

This clonotype was counted ten times or more. This chain uses TRBV5-1 with TRBJ2-5; perhaps TRBD2 as D (5 bases). Germline lookup yields CDR1 SGHRS and CDR2 YFSETQ. This CDR3 region has 12 residues. V gave up 1 base and J gave up 7 bases, with 8 bases separating them. CDR3 loop: CASSLTRGTQYF. CDR3 bases: TGCGCCAGCAGCTTGACCCGGGGGACCCAGTACTTC.

This clonotype has at least ten counts. V gene TRBV2 combines with J gene TRBJ1-2; D is ambiguous. The CDR3 contains 14 residues. V was shortened by 5 bases and J by 2 bases, with 12 bases between the two germline ends. CDR1 and CDR2 from the germline V gene are SNHLY and FYNNEI. The CDR3 DNA sequence: TGTGCCAGCAGTTTGGTGGTTGTGAACTATGGCTACACCTTC. Protein product: CASSLVVVNYGYTF.

The sample holds many counts of this clonotype. This sequence joins TRBV9 and TRBJ2-5; 9 nucleotides align to TRBD2. The CDR3 totals 15 residues. Per germline, CDR1 SGDLS and CDR2 YYNGEE. The J segment lost 4 bases and the V segment lost 1 base, leaving 5 bases of the junction unmatched. The CDR3 reads CASSVFSGRGETQYF. The CDR3 region has the DNA TGTGCCAGCAGCGTATTTAGCGGGAGAGGAGAGACCCAGTACTTC.

This clonotype was recorded many times. This chain links TRBV29-1 with TRBJ2-7; no reliable D call. Per the germline V gene, CDR1 is SQVTM and CDR2 is ANQGSEA. The CDR3 runs 12 residues. V was clipped by 1 base and J by 3 bases, with 7 bases between them. CDR3 sequence reads: CSVEGVDYEQYF. The CDR3 DNA reads as TGCAGCGTTGAAGGGGTTGACTACGAGCAGTACTTC.

In this sample, this clonotype turned up many times. The chain uses TRBV19 and TRBJ2-2, with TRBD2 matching over 9 bases. Trimming removed 1 base from V and 4 bases from J; junction bases left unmatched: 4. This CDR3 is built from 16 residues. The germline CDR1 and CDR2 sequences are LNHDA and SQIVND (reference sequence). This chain's CDR3 is CASSIGGGALTGELFF. The CDR3 nucleotides are TGTGCCAGTAGTATAGGCGGGGGGGCCCTCACCGGGGAGCTGTTTTTT.

This clonotype came up many times. The V and J genes are TRBV2 and TRBJ2-2; 8 positions match TRBD2. CDR1 is SNHLY and CDR2 is FYNNEI in the germline V gene. The V and J ends lost 6 bases and 6 bases, in that order; junction bases with no gene match: 12. This CDR3 is built from 16 residues. The CDR3 reads CASRKASGSPPGELFF. In DNA, the CDR3 is TGTGCCAGCAGGAAAGCGAGCGGGAGCCCTCCCGGGGAGCTGTTTTTT.

The chain recombines TRBV3-1 with TRBJ2-2, with D uncertain. Germline loops: CDR1 LGHDT, CDR2 YNNKEL (reference sequence). V shed 4 bases and J shed 5 bases, with 14 bases lying between them. The CDR3 extends over 15 amino acids. In DNA, the CDR3 is TGTGCCAGCAGCCTCCATGACGGGCAAACCGGGGAGCTGTTTTTT. As protein: CASSLHDGQTGELFF.